The 27 T cell receptor beta chains in this list originate from one sample, sequenced in a study of CD8+ T cells in alopecia areata. As for treatment: oral pan-JAK inhibitor, 5-10 mg twice daily. Investigators isolated RNA and reverse transcribed it into cDNA to act as the sequencing template. Using immunoSEQ multiplex PCR, the repertoire was profiled, and TCRdb retains in-frame clones only, with some absent. The sample shows about 210,000 clones, 40% to 55% of them seen only once. Material: CD4+ T cells sorted from blood, obtained between weeks 36 and 40, from a patient treated with tofacitinib. The receptors here all came from a human donor with alopecia areata.

The rearrangement uses TRBV6-5 and TRBJ2-7; TRBD1 matches 11 bases. This CDR3 spans 13 amino acids. The V gene's germline CDR1 is MNHEY and CDR2 SVGAGI. The V segment lost 8 bases and the J segment 6 bases; nucleotides outside the gene matches: 6. The CDR3 is CASRRTGGGEQYF. The DNA of the CDR3 is TGTGCCAGCCGCAGGACAGGGGGCGGCGAGCAGTACTTC.

This clone was observed a handful of times. The chain carries TRBV7-2 and TRBJ2-3, with TRBD2 identical over 7 bases. CDR3 length: 15 amino acids. V lost 2 bases, J lost 5 bases, and 7 bases stayed unmatched. Germline lookup yields CDR1 SGHTA and CDR2 FQGNSA. CDR3 coding DNA: TGTGCCAGCAGCTTACTGGGAGAGCGGGGAGATACGCAGTATTTT. It translates to CASSLLGERGDTQYF. The whole variable domain, remainder taken from reference TRBV7-2 and TRBJ2-3, is GAGVSQSPSNKVTEKGKDVELRCDPISGHTALYWYRQSLGQGLEFLIYFQGNSAPDKSGLPSDRFSAERTGGSVSTLTIQRTQQEDSAVYLCASSLLGERGDTQYFGPGTRLTVL.

As regards this clone: This sequence may be a read error, since a much larger clone differs from it by one base. The chain recombines TRBV7-3 with TRBJ2-6; D is unresolved. Germline V gene lookup returns CDR1 SGHTA and CDR2 FQGTGA. The V gene lost 1 base and the J gene lost 4 bases, with 11 bases spanning the gap. This CDR3 is built from 16 residues. DNA for the CDR3: TGTGCCAGCAGCTTAAGGGTGGGTGGCGGGGCCAACGTCCTGACTTTC. This translates into CASSLRVGGGANVLTF.

The CDR3 sequence: CASRRDSYGYTF. The DNA for the CDR3 is TGTGCCAGCCGAAGAGACAGCTATGGCTACACCTTC. The chain is built from TRBV6-6 and TRBJ1-2; TRBD1 might be the D (5 bases). Deletions cut 8 bases from V and 4 bases from J, with 11 bases between. The V gene's germline CDR1 is MNHNY and CDR2 SVGAGI (reference sequence). The CDR3 consists of 12 residues.

This clone was detected only a few times. V is TRBV5-8 and J is TRBJ2-3; 9 bases match TRBD2. Germline CDR1 SGHTS, CDR2 YDEGEE. The trim removed 1 base at V and 0 bases at J, leaving 9 bases unmatched. The CDR3 is 18 residues long. CDR3 region: CASSLWLAGIASTDTQYF. The CDR3 coding sequence is TGTGCCAGCAGCTTGTGGCTAGCGGGAATCGCTAGCACAGATACGCAGTATTTT.

The chain links TRBV6-5 to TRBJ1-2; TRBD1 agrees at 9 bases. Trimming at V came to 6 bases and at J to 13 bases, leaving 15 bases not matched to a gene. The CDR3 sequence is 14 residues long. The germline CDR1 and CDR2 sequences are MNHEY and SVGAGI. CDR3 nucleotide sequence: TGTGCCAGCAGCCCTTGGGGGACAGGGTACTCCTGCACCTTC. Translation: CASSPWGTGYSCTF.

This clone was seen only a few times. This chain connects TRBV4-2 to TRBJ2-3; TRBD2 agrees at 11 bases. J gave up 1 base and V 3 bases, and 12 bases lay outside the gene matches. The CDR3 has 19 amino acids. Germline-derived CDR1 and CDR2 are LGHNA and YNFKEQ. The CDR3 is CASSHGLRLAGMRTDTQYF. CDR3 DNA sequence: TGTGCCAGCAGCCATGGGCTACGACTAGCGGGGATGCGCACAGATACGCAGTATTTT.

The chain carries TRBV29-1 and TRBJ1-2, with 9 bases aligning to TRBD1. The junction had 7 bases not matched to a gene; V was cut back by 7 bases and J by 4 bases. CDR1 SQVTM and CDR2 ANQGSEA come from the germline V gene. This CDR3 contains 13 residues. CDR3 sequence: CSGGQGIRYGYTF. The CDR3, as DNA: TGCAGCGGGGGACAGGGAATTCGCTATGGCTACACCTTC.

This clone was observed a handful of times. The chain carries TRBV18 and TRBJ2-7; 10 bases are a match to TRBD2. V dropped 0 bases and J dropped 0; count of bases not matched to a gene: 14. There are 20 residues in the CDR3. The germline V gene has CDR1 KGHSH and CDR2 LQKENI. The CDR3 DNA follows: TGTGCCAGCTCACCACCGAGCCCTGGGGGACTAGCGACCGGCTCCTACGAGCAGTACTTC. Translation gives CASSPPSPGGLATGSYEQYF.

The chain recombines TRBV7-3 with TRBJ2-3; TRBD2 matches at 12 bases. This CDR3 region has 18 residues. Germline trimming cut 4 bases from V and 1 base from J; bases unmatched to any gene: 9. CDR1 and CDR2 (germline): SGHTA, FQGTGA. The CDR3 spells CASSSAPGLAGRTDTQYF. The CDR3 nucleotides read TGTGCCAGCAGCTCCGCACCCGGACTAGCGGGACGCACAGATACGCAGTATTTT.

The V and J genes are TRBV6-5 and TRBJ1-4, with a possible D match to TRBD1 (6 bases). V was clipped by 6 bases and J by 7 bases, with 12 bases between them. CDR1 is MNHEY, CDR2 SVGAGI, per germline. There are 13 residues in the CDR3. The CDR3 reads CASRKTGTEKLFF. The CDR3 bases are TGTGCCAGCAGGAAAACAGGGACTGAAAAACTGTTTTTT.

The gene calls are TRBV29-1 and TRBJ2-7, with D possibly TRBD1 on 5 matching bases. CDR3 length: 12 residues. From germline, CDR1 is SQVTM and CDR2 ANQGSEA. Trimming removed 5 bases from V and 7 bases from J, with 15 bases in between. The chain's CDR3 is CSVTGPTWEQYF. CDR3 DNA: TGCAGCGTTACAGGACCGACTTGGGAGCAGTACTTC.

The rearrangement joins TRBV5-1 to TRBJ2-7, with TRBD1 as a possible D gene (6 bases). The V end was cut by 4 bases, the J end by 1 base, with 15 bases between. The CDR3 is made up of 15 amino acids. CDR1 is SGHRS and CDR2 is YFSETQ in the germline V gene. The CDR3 sequence: CASSRDSQGSYEQYF. CDR3 in DNA: TGCGCCAGCAGCCGAGATTCCCAGGGGTCCTACGAGCAGTACTTC.

The gene calls are TRBV6-6 and TRBJ2-7, with a weak D call TRBD1 (6 bases). This CDR3 spans 13 amino acids. Germline loops: CDR1 MNHNY, CDR2 SVGAGI (reference sequence). The V gene lost 0 bases and the J gene lost 6 bases, with 9 bases spanning the gap. CDR3 residues: CASSYSGTREQYF. The CDR3 DNA reads TGTGCCAGCAGTTACTCCGGGACACGCGAGCAGTACTTC.

This clone was observed a handful of times. The chain couples TRBV5-1 to TRBJ2-7; TRBD2 might be the D (5 bases). The V end lost 3 bases, the J end lost 3 bases, and 16 bases lay between the germline ends. Germline-derived CDR1 and CDR2 are SGHRS and YFSETQ. This CDR3 is 15 amino acids long. The CDR3 protein is CASSSRGGPSYEQYF. CDR3 coding DNA: TGCGCCAGCAGCTCCCGTGGAGGACCGAGCTACGAGCAGTACTTC.

The J gene is TRBJ2-2, the V gene TRBV30; no definite D call. Germline V gene lookup returns CDR1 GTSNPN and CDR2 SVGIG (reference sequence). CDR3 length equals 11 residues. V dropped 3 bases and J dropped 6 bases, with 5 bases sitting between them. The CDR3 here is CAWSGPGELFF. The CDR3 nucleotides are TGTGCCTGGAGCGGACCCGGGGAGCTGTTTTTT.

The chain couples TRBV6-5 to TRBJ1-1; D not certain. Germline CDR1 is MNHEY and CDR2 is SVGAGI. The CDR3 contains 15 residues. Deletions cut 2 bases from V and 0 bases from J, with 10 bases between. CDR3 coding DNA: TGTGCCAGCAGTTACGCCAGAACTATGAACACTGAAGCTTTCTTT. Translating it yields CASSYARTMNTEAFF.

The chain recombines TRBV4-3 with TRBJ2-7, with 10 bases lining up with TRBD2. This CDR3 region has 16 residues. Per germline, CDR1 LGHNA and CDR2 YSLEER. V was clipped by 0 bases and J by 8 bases; unmatched bases: 10. The CDR3 region has the DNA TGCGCCAGCAGCCAAGATCGGGCTAGCGGGAGACACAAGCAGTACTTC. Its translation is CASSQDRASGRHKQYF.

The chain links TRBV29-1 to TRBJ1-4; a weak D match, TRBD1 (5 bases). Germline V lookup: CDR1 SQVTM, CDR2 ANQGSEA. V was shortened by 7 bases and J by 5 bases, with 14 bases between the two germline ends. The CDR3 has 13 residues. The CDR3 region has the DNA TGCAGCGGCCGGGAGGGGCCCAATGAAAAACTGTTTTTT. Translated, it gives CSGREGPNEKLFF.

In this sample, this clone turned up many times. The gene calls are TRBV29-1 and TRBJ2-5, with D uncertain. Trimming took 3 bases from V and 2 from J, leaving 10 bases between them. The germline V gene encodes CDR1 SQVTM and CDR2 ANQGSEA. This CDR3 has 13 residues. CDR3 sequence reads: CSVDKAAQETQYF. The CDR3 DNA is TGCAGCGTTGACAAGGCGGCACAAGAGACCCAGTACTTC.

This clone was seen a few times. V is TRBV29-1 and J is TRBJ2-5; D is unclear. This CDR3 region has 11 residues. V lost 4 bases, J lost 5 bases, and 8 bases lay in between. Germline V CDR1 and CDR2: SQVTM, ANQGSEA. The CDR3 DNA reads as TGCAGCGTTGGGGGTGTCGAGACCCAGTACTTC. This sequence encodes CSVGGVETQYF.

This chain joins TRBV4-1 and TRBJ1-5, with a weak D call TRBD1 (5 bases). CDR3 length: 17 residues. CDR1 is MGHRA, CDR2 YSYEKL, per germline. The V end lost 3 bases, the J end lost 3 bases, and 18 bases lay between the germline ends. In DNA form, the CDR3 reads TGCGCCAGCAGCCACATGTTAGGGGCGGATGACAATCAGCCCCAGCATTTT. Translating gives CASSHMLGADDNQPQHF.

V usage is TRBV5-1 and J usage is TRBJ2-1; no clear D gene. Trimming pared 1 base from V and 7 bases from J, leaving 12 bases between. CDR1 is SGHRS and CDR2 is YFSETQ in the germline V gene. The CDR3 is 14 residues long. The CDR3 loop is CASSLSSVRNEQFF. DNA for the CDR3: TGCGCCAGCAGCTTGTCGTCCGTCAGGAATGAGCAGTTCTTC.

A few counts support this clone. V gene TRBV5-1 combines with J gene TRBJ2-7; perhaps TRBD2 as D (5 bases). Trimming pared 0 bases from V and 2 bases from J, leaving 12 bases between. CDR3 length: 15 residues. The germline V gene encodes CDR1 SGHRS and CDR2 YFSETQ. The DNA of the CDR3 is TGCGCCAGCAGCTTGGAGGTTAGCGAAACCTACGAGCAGTACTTC. Encoded protein: CASSLEVSETYEQYF.

The sample holds many counts of this clone. Other nucleotide sequences in the sample specify the same CDR3. The V and J genes are TRBV28 and TRBJ1-2; D not resolved. Germline V CDR1 and CDR2: MDHEN, SYDVKM. This CDR3 has 15 residues. The ends were cut back, 1 base at V and 0 bases at J, with 9 bases in the middle. For the CDR3, the DNA is TGTGCCAGCAGTTTATCCCCCAGGTCTAACTATGGCTACACCTTC. Residues: CASSLSPRSNYGYTF.

The chain is built from TRBV9 and TRBJ1-1; 7 nucleotides agree with TRBD1. Trimming at V came to 0 bases and at J to 0 bases, leaving 8 bases not matched to a gene. The CDR3 consists of 17 residues. Germline V gene data show CDR1 as SGDLS and CDR2 as YYNGEE. The CDR3 DNA sequence: TGTGCCAGCAGCGTAGGGCTACAGGGGACCATGAACACTGAAGCTTTCTTT. Translated, it gives CASSVGLQGTMNTEAFF.

Only a few counts were recorded for this clone. The chain couples TRBV28 to TRBJ2-4, with D possibly TRBD1 on 5 matching bases. CDR1 is MDHEN and CDR2 is SYDVKM in the germline V gene. CDR3 length equals 15 residues. V was cut by 7 bases and J by 0 bases, with 13 bases left in between. The chain's CDR3 is CASTTDTLAKNIQYF. Written as DNA, the CDR3 is TGTGCCAGCACCACGGACACCCTAGCCAAAAACATTCAGTACTTC.